This is a list of T cell receptor beta chains from one sample in a study of beta chain features in type 1 diabetes. TCRdb keeps only in-frame clones here, not all; method: immunoSEQ multiplex PCR. The sample comprises 250,000 to 350,000 clones, 11% to 15% of which are singletons, and roughly 6.7% rests with the top ten. Material: central memory CD4+ T cells from blood. The receptors were gathered from a man aged 30-40 years in good health. The CDR3 runs from the conserved cysteine through the conserved F or W. Each record gives: D gene, clone size, V gene, J gene, CDR3 DNA, CDR3 protein. A D gene is named only where the DNA matches it firmly. Some rows have no size entry. The others give once, few or many, or a class for an expanded clone.

>TRBD1|-|TRBV5-1|TRBJ1-2
TGCGCCAGCAGCCCGGGACAGGATCGGGGCTACACCTTC
CASSPGQDRGYTF
>TRBD1|few|TRBV28|TRBJ2-5
TGTGCCAGCAGTCCTAGCCCCGCCGGGACAGGGTTGGGGACCCAGTACTTC
CASSPSPAGTGLGTQYF
>-|few|TRBV7-9|TRBJ2-2
TGTGCCAGCAGACAGGGTTGGGACACCGGGGAGCTGTTTTTT
CASRQGWDTGELFF
>-|-|TRBV11-1|TRBJ1-1
TGTGCCAGCAGCTTAGAAGGACAGGAAGCTTTCTTT
CASSLEGQEAFF
>-|-|TRBV11-3|TRBJ2-2
TGTGCCAGCAGCTCAAAGGGGGGCAGAGCCACCGGGGAGCTGTTTTTT
CASSSKGGRATGELFF
>TRBD1|-|TRBV7-2|TRBJ1-1
TGTGCCAGCAGCCCCCGGGACAGGGGGTTCACTGAAGCTTTCTTT
CASSPRDRGFTEAFF
>-|many|TRBV29-1|TRBJ1-3
TGCAGCGTTGAAAAGAGGGGCCGGTCTGGAAACACCATATATTTT
CSVEKRGRSGNTIYF
>-|few|TRBV2|TRBJ2-2
TGTGCCAGCAGTGTCTCAGAAACGAACACCGGGGAGCTGTTTTTT
CASSVSETNTGELFF
>TRBD1|few|TRBV28|TRBJ2-5
TGTGCCAGCAGTTTAATGCAGGGGGAATGGGAGACCCAGTACTTC
CASSLMQGEWETQYF
>-|few|TRBV25-1|TRBJ1-1
TGTGCCAGCAGTGAAGTGAAAGGCCCCGCGGTCACTGAAGCTTTCTTT
CASSEVKGPAVTEAFF
>TRBD1|few|TRBV19|TRBJ1-5
TGTGCCAGTAGTTCTCGACAGGGACGGCAGCCCCAGCATTTT
CASSSRQGRQPQHF
>-|-|TRBV9|TRBJ2-1
TGTGCCAGCAGCCGACCCACAGGGTTGGGCAATGAGCAGTTCTTC
CASSRPTGLGNEQFF